This T cell receptor beta chain was sequenced in a study of PD-1 blockade in classical Hodgkin lymphoma (dated by TCRdb to 2018 to 2020). Regarding the research as a whole: Nivolumab dosing was 3 mg/kg intravenously every 2 weeks, continuing until either disease progression or unacceptable toxicity. The study used CyTOF and TCR beta sequencing to define a peripheral blood immune signature of response to PD-1 blockade in classical Hodgkin lymphoma.

Results and caveats for the whole study, not just this receptor: A significant rise by C4D1 was seen in CD4+ but not CD8+ TCR diversity (p=0.0027 vs p=0.16), with the rise being most apparent in complete responders (p=0.02). Newly diagnosed patients were reported to have lower baseline TCR diversity than healthy donors, and relapsed/refractory patients were reported to have lower baseline TCR diversity still. Lower diversity was seen in patients whose nivolumab began less than 1 year after ASCT, and these patients were left out of later analyses so that immune reconstitution would not confound the results. Only a single clinical trial cohort was studied, and what caused the repertoire differences, possibly disease activity or prior therapy, remained undefined. Trial patients achieving complete response had baseline diversity similar to newly diagnosed patients, whereas partial responders and progressors had significantly lower diversity.

Genomic DNA was extracted with the Qiagen DNeasy kit from unsorted PBMCs and from negatively selected CD4+ and CD8+ fractions. TCR beta CDR3 regions were subjected to amplification by immunoSEQ multiplex PCR with primers that anneal to V and J segments. Amplification bias was minimized using a synthetic immune receptor repertoire, and residual bias was removed computationally after sequencing. In the paper's pipeline: Repertoire diversity was quantified as the Shannon entropy index using custom Python scripts. Unsorted, CD4+ and CD8+ repertoires were analyzed separately, except for combined analyses in which CD4+ and CD8+ sequences were merged in silico. A clone was considered expanded if an increase in frequency of at least 2-fold after treatment relative to C1D1 was found, and a pseudocount of 0.5 was applied to clones undetected at baseline. Singleton clones were defined as clones with 0 or 1 copy at C1D1, and non-singleton clones were defined as clones with 2 or more copies. By matching protein sequences in sorted samples from the same patient, clones expanded in unsorted samples were annotated as CD4+, CD8+ or unknown. Wilcoxon tests were applied to paired samples to test diversity changes from C1D1 to C4D1. Not all clones reach the TCRdb copy of this immuneACCESS table, which keeps in-frame sequences only. Checked studies attribute under half of the gap to unresolved V genes and leave the rest unexplained. V and J calls and clone size follow that table, whereas D and trimming were derived from the DNA. This sample lists 100,000 or so clones; roughly 90% were detected once. The ten largest clones add up to around 6.6% of the sample.

Based on the germline V gene, the CDR1 and CDR2 sequences are SGHDT and YYEEEE. Measured from the cysteine to the phenylalanine, the CDR3 is 12 residues long. Of all the DNA, just the CDR3 is kept, 36 bases in frame from base 1. Trimming takes 0 bases from V and 7 bases from J, and the germline ends sit 5 bases apart. Per the publication, the time point label means: cycle 2 day 1 (C2D1) of nivolumab. All trial patients had relapsed after autologous stem cell transplantation, with cohorts A, B and C differing in prior brentuximab vedotin exposure. The trial cohort comprised fewer than 65 patients with relapsed/refractory classical Hodgkin lymphoma whose best overall responses were complete response, partial response or progressive disease. In the multi-cohort phase II CheckMate 205 trial, trial patients received single-agent nivolumab. An independent review committee assessed best overall response by applying the 2007 International Working Group response criteria. Trial PBMCs were collected just before the start of nivolumab (C1D1) and during therapy at cycle 2 day 1 and cycle 4 day 1. Peripheral blood was collected in 8 mL Vacutainer Cell Preparation Tubes, from which PBMCs were isolated by centrifugation and then cryopreserved.

This clone was recorded once. Its antigen target is currently unknown. The input lacks base qualities; no much larger clone sits a single base away. This TCR was recovered from a human donor with classical Hodgkin lymphoma. In this chain, TRBV5-6 is recombined with TRBJ2-1, with no confident D gene call. The sample here was peripheral blood mononuclear cells (PBMCs), taken before the second cycle of nivolumab. Here the CDR3 is given as CASSLGPNEQFF. The DNA sequence follows: TGTGCCAGCAGCTTGGGTCCGAATGAGCAGTTCTTC.